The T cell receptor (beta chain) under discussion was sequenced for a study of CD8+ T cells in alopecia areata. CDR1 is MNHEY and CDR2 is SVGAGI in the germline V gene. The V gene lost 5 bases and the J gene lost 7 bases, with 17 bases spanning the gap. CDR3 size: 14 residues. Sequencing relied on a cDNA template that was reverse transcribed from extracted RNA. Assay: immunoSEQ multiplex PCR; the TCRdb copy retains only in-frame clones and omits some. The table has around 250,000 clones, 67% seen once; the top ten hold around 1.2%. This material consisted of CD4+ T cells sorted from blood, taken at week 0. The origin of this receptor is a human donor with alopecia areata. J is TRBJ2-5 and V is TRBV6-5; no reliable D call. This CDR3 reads CASSDRTDEGTQYF. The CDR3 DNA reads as TGTGCCAGCAGTGACCGGACGGACGAAGGGACCCAGTACTTC.